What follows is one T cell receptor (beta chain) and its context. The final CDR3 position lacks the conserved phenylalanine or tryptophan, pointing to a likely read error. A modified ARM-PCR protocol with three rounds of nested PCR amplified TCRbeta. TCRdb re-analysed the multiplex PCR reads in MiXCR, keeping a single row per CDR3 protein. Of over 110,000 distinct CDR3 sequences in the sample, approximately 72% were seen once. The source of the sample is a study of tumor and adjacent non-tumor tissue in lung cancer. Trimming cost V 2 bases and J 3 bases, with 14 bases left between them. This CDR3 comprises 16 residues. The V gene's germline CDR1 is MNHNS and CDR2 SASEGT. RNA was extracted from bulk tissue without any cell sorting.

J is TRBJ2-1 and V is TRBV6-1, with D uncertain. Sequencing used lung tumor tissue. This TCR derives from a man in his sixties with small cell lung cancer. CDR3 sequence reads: CASSERTQLYYNEQFL. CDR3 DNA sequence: TGTGCCAGCAGTGAAAGGACCCAGCTGTACTACAATGAGCAGTTCTTA.